The clone carrying this T cell receptor beta chain was seen a single time. Its antigen is unknown. These donors counted as nominally healthy when sampled, but unrecorded immune exposures were likely. Germline V gene sequence: CDR1 MGHDK, CDR2 SYGVNS. The CDR3 contains 12 residues. Trimming pared 4 bases from V and 6 bases from J, leaving 6 bases between. This specimen belongs to a study of cytomegalovirus exposure and HLA in healthy donors. Study overall: The Caucasian-associated ancestry cluster contained 81% of the 398 genotyped donors. Study-wide findings and caveats: In a later analysis, HLA-C alleles had the fewest associated TCRs, DRB1 alleles the most. Later work associated 17,000 or so TCR beta sequences with HLA alleles at 0.05 false discovery rate.

The PCR was carried out with 60 Vbeta primers and 13 Jbeta primers. Here immunoSEQ multiplex PCR was the method, and the copy in TCRdb shows in-frame clones only, minus some. The sample has approximately 150,000 clones, around 78% seen once. The V gene is TRBV25-1, the J gene TRBJ2-2, with D maybe TRBD2 (6 bases). Sequencing was carried out using PBMCs. This TCR was recovered from a woman aged 18-29 years in good health and CMV-seropositive. CDR3 loop: CASSGGAGELFF. CDR3 bases: TGTGCCAGCAGTGGGGGGGCCGGGGAGCTGTTTTTT. Using reference TRBV25-1 and TRBJ2-2 for the parts outside the CDR3, the full variable domain is EADIYQTPRYLVIGTGKKITLECSQTMGHDKMYWYQQDPGMELHLIHYSYGVNSTEKGDLSSESTVSRIRTEHFPLTLESARPSHTSQYLCASSGGAGELFFGEGSRLTVL.